The 25 T cell receptor beta chains given below trace back to one sample, sequenced in a study of T cells after yellow fever vaccination (dated by TCRdb to the late 2010s). This specimen's treatment or condition label, interpreted: live attenuated yellow fever vaccine strain. Receptor amplification or capture employed 5' RACE. Sequenced using an Illumina HiSeq 2500. Clones were called with MiXCR by TCRdb after fastp trimmed the public reads at Q25, and only in-frame beta chains were retained. Records with the same CDR3 protein are collapsed into one entry carrying the most frequent genes and DNA. The sample data list about 360,000 distinct CDR3 sequences, and 6.2% of these were observed just once. The ten largest make up about 15% of the sample. The material was PBMCs, obtained 5 days after the yellow fever booster vaccination. Receptors were obtained from a young man who received the YFV17D yellow fever vaccine.

The chain is built from TRBV9 and TRBJ2-3; D possibly corresponds to TRBD1 (5 bases). The CDR3 has 12 residues. Germline CDR1 is SGDLS and CDR2 is YYNGEE. Trimming cost V 9 bases and J 1 base, with 9 bases left between them. This chain's CDR3 is CATEGGTDTQYF. Here the CDR3 DNA reads TGTGCCACCGAAGGGGGCACAGATACGCAGTATTTT.

This chain joins TRBV3-1 and TRBJ2-7; no reliable D call. This CDR3 has 11 amino acids. Per the germline V gene, CDR1 is LGHDT and CDR2 is YNNKEL (reference sequence). V was shortened by 1 base and J by 5 bases, with 3 bases between the two germline ends. CDR3 bases: TGTGCCAGCAGCCAAGTACACGAGCAGTACTTC. It is translated as CASSQVHEQYF.

The gene calls are TRBV3-1 and TRBJ2-4, with D unclear. The germline V and J ends were trimmed by 4 bases and 5 bases, with 6 bases remaining between them. CDR1 and CDR2 from the germline V gene are LGHDT and YNNKEL (reference sequence). The CDR3 runs 12 residues. The CDR3 spells CASSPVENIQYF. CDR3 nucleotides: TGTGCCAGCAGCCCGGTGGAAAACATTCAGTACTTC.

Only a few counts were recorded for this clonotype. The rearrangement joins TRBV7-2 to TRBJ2-2; D unclear. The CDR3 is 13 residues long. CDR1 is SGHTA and CDR2 is FQGNSA in the germline V gene. Trimming stripped 5 bases from V and 4 bases from J, with 8 bases between. The CDR3 nucleotides are TGTGCCAGCAGCCCCGATGGCACCGGGGAGCTGTTTTTT. Its translation: CASSPDGTGELFF.

At least ten counts were recorded for this clonotype. This sequence joins TRBV5-6 and TRBJ2-3; D tentatively reads TRBD1 or TRBD2 (7 bases each). Germline V gene data show CDR1 as SGHDT and CDR2 as YYEEEE. The ends were cut back, 0 bases at V and 5 bases at J, with 16 bases in the middle. There are 16 residues in the CDR3. The CDR3 region has the DNA TGTGCCAGCAGCTTGGAACGCAGCGGGACAGTAGATACGCAGTATTTT. This sequence encodes CASSLERSGTVDTQYF. Filled out from reference TRBV5-6 and TRBJ2-3, the complete variable domain reads DAGVTQSPTHLIKTRGQQVTLRCSPKSGHDTVSWYQQALGQGPQFIFQYYEEEERQRGNFPDRFSGHQFPNYSSELNVNALLLGDSALYLCASSLERSGTVDTQYFGPGTRLTVL.

The chain is built from TRBV6-2 or TRBV6-3 and TRBJ2-1; 8 positions agree with TRBD2. The V gene's germline CDR1 is MNHEY and CDR2 SVGEGT. CDR3 length equals 13 residues. Trimming took 6 bases from V and 3 from J; bases not matched to a gene: 1. DNA for the CDR3: TGTGCCAGCAGCACTAGCGGCTACAATGAGCAGTTCTTC. It yields the protein CASSTSGYNEQFF.

This clonotype was seen ten or more times. This chain connects TRBV5-1 to TRBJ2-1; TRBD2 aligns across 8 bases. This CDR3 spans 15 amino acids. Germline V lookup: CDR1 SGHRS, CDR2 YFSETQ. With 4 bases clipped from V and 3 bases from J, the junction kept 6 bases outside the gene matches. CDR3 loop: CASSPEGTSYNEQFF. Written as DNA, the CDR3 is TGCGCCAGCAGCCCCGAGGGGACTAGCTACAATGAGCAGTTCTTC. Supplemented by reference TRBV5-1 and TRBJ2-1, the full variable domain reads KAGVTQTPRYLIKTRGQQVTLSCSPISGHRSVSWYQQTPGQGLQFLFEYFSETQRNKGNFPGRFSGRQFSNSRSEMNVSTLELGDSALYLCASSPEGTSYNEQFFGPGTRLTVL.

There are a few counts of this clonotype. The chain employs TRBV7-9 and TRBJ2-1; 14 bases fit TRBD2. Germline CDR1 and CDR2: SEHNR and FQNEAQ (reference sequence). The CDR3 is 15 residues long. Losses at the gene ends were 5 bases for V and 6 bases for J; bases not matched to a gene: 3. The CDR3 spells CASSHGTSGSNEQFF. CDR3 DNA: TGTGCCAGCAGCCACGGGACTAGCGGGAGCAATGAGCAGTTCTTC. The variable domain in full, completed from reference TRBV7-9 and TRBJ2-1, reads DTGVSQNPRHKITKRGQNVTFRCDPISEHNRLYWYRQTLGQGPEFLTYFQNEAQLEKSRLLSDRFSAERPKGSFSTLEIQRTEQGDSAMYLCASSHGTSGSNEQFFGPGTRLTVL.

This clonotype was seen at least ten times. The chain links TRBV28 to TRBJ1-3; D ambiguous. There are 13 residues in the CDR3. V lost 2 bases to trimming and J lost 1 base, with 3 bases between them. The germline V gene has CDR1 MDHEN and CDR2 SYDVKM. The CDR3 spells CASSLVSGNTIYF. The CDR3 DNA follows: TGTGCCAGCAGTTTAGTATCTGGAAACACCATATATTTT.

This clonotype has more than one count but fewer than ten. V gene TRBV6-1 combines with J gene TRBJ2-4; 9 bases line up with TRBD1. The V segment lost 6 bases and the J segment 5 bases; nucleotides outside the gene matches: 8. The CDR3 is 15 amino acids. Germline V CDR1 and CDR2: MNHNS, SASEGT. The CDR3 region is CASRRTGASENIQYF. CDR3 nucleotide sequence: TGTGCCAGCAGGCGGACAGGGGCCTCGGAAAACATTCAGTACTTC.

V is TRBV6-1 and J is TRBJ2-7, with a tentative D call TRBD2 (5 bases). The CDR3 covers 16 residues. The ends were cut back, 6 bases at V and 5 bases at J, with 23 bases in the middle. Per germline, CDR1 MNHNS and CDR2 SASEGT. This CDR3 is CASSPVYGENAHEQYF. Here the CDR3 DNA reads TGTGCCAGCAGCCCCGTGTACGGGGAGAACGCCCACGAGCAGTACTTC.

The rearrangement links TRBV12-3 or TRBV12-4 to TRBJ1-3; unclear D gene. V gave up 6 bases and J gave up 4 bases, with 7 bases separating them. This CDR3 contains 12 residues. The CDR3 protein is CASRSTGNTIYF. CDR3 DNA: TGTGCCAGCAGGTCGACAGGAAACACCATATATTTT.

This clonotype was counted only a few times. The V call is TRBV20-1, the J call TRBJ1-1, with 7 bases aligning to TRBD1. CDR3 length: 13 amino acids. J lost 6 bases, V lost 3 bases, and 7 bases had no gene match. The germline CDR1 and CDR2 sequences are DFQATT and SNEGSKA (reference sequence). The CDR3 is CSARTGFKAEAFF. CDR3 DNA: TGCAGTGCTAGGACAGGGTTTAAGGCTGAAGCTTTCTTT.

This clonotype was counted between two and nine times. This rearrangement joins TRBV5-1 to TRBJ1-2; D gene uncertain. Looked up from germline, CDR1 is SGHRS and CDR2 is YFSETQ. Trimming cost V 4 bases and J 4 bases, with 20 bases left between them. The CDR3 has 16 amino acids. The DNA for the CDR3 is TGCGCCAGCAGCCCGGATTCGGCGGGCCTGGCCTATGGCTACACCTTC. Its protein product is CASSPDSAGLAYGYTF. Full variable domain (missing parts from reference TRBV5-1 and TRBJ1-2): KAGVTQTPRYLIKTRGQQVTLSCSPISGHRSVSWYQQTPGQGLQFLFEYFSETQRNKGNFPGRFSGRQFSNSRSEMNVSTLELGDSALYLCASSPDSAGLAYGYTFGSGTRLTVV.

This chain joins TRBV5-1 and TRBJ2-2; 8 nucleotides match TRBD2. Germline CDR1 is SGHRS and CDR2 is YFSETQ. The CDR3 covers 16 residues. J lost 5 bases, V lost 0 bases, and 6 bases had no gene match. The DNA for the CDR3 is TGCGCCAGCAGCTTGGTGCCCGCGGGAGGTACCGGGGAGCTGTTTTTT. It is translated as CASSLVPAGGTGELFF.

There are a few counts of this clonotype. The CDR3 coding sequence is TGCAGTGCTAGAGGTCCCACGGTGGGCTACACCTTC. As protein: CSARGPTVGYTF. V is TRBV20-1 and J is TRBJ1-2; D unresolved. This CDR3 spans 12 amino acids. CDR1 is DFQATT and CDR2 is SNEGSKA in the germline V gene (reference sequence). With 1 base removed from V and 8 bases from J, the gap between germline ends came to 11 bases.

This clonotype was detected only a few times. The V call is TRBV5-1, the J call TRBJ2-1; 14 bases are a match to TRBD2. The CDR3 runs to 17 residues. Germline values: CDR1 SGHRS, CDR2 YFSETQ. The V and J ends lost 1 base and 7 bases, in that order; junction bases with no gene match: 7. The CDR3 is CASSLSLTSGRVNEQFF. The CDR3 coding sequence is TGCGCCAGCAGCTTGAGTCTGACTAGCGGGAGGGTGAATGAGCAGTTCTTC. Full variable domain (rest looked up from reference TRBV5-1 and TRBJ2-1): KAGVTQTPRYLIKTRGQQVTLSCSPISGHRSVSWYQQTPGQGLQFLFEYFSETQRNKGNFPGRFSGRQFSNSRSEMNVSTLELGDSALYLCASSLSLTSGRVNEQFFGPGTRLTVL.

In its sample, this clonotype was seen many times. The chain recombines TRBV19 with TRBJ1-2, with D hard to call. The CDR3 has 14 residues. Germline loops: CDR1 LNHDA, CDR2 SQIVND (reference sequence). Trimming cost V 6 bases and J 7 bases, with 18 bases left between them. The CDR3 nucleotides are TGTGCCAGTAGCTCCCGGGTAAGAAGTTTTGGCTACACCTTC. Its protein product is CASSSRVRSFGYTF.

This clonotype was detected many times. This sequence joins TRBV7-8 and TRBJ2-1; 7 bases line up with TRBD2. From germline, CDR1 is SGHVS and CDR2 FQNEAQ. The trim removed 5 bases at V and 6 bases at J, leaving 7 bases unmatched. The CDR3 has 14 residues. CDR3: CASSSSGLPNEQFF. As DNA, the CDR3 is TGTGCCAGCAGCAGCTCGGGACTACCCAATGAGCAGTTCTTC.

This clonotype was counted only a few times. This chain connects TRBV5-1 to TRBJ2-1; D gene unclear. Trimming shortened V by 0 bases and J by 5 bases, and 18 bases separated the two germline ends. Germline assignment: CDR1 SGHRS and CDR2 YFSETQ. This CDR3 is built from 17 residues. Here the CDR3 reads CASSLGMGRTQHNEQFF. CDR3 DNA: TGCGCCAGCAGCTTGGGAATGGGAAGGACGCAACACAATGAGCAGTTCTTC.

In regard to this clonotype: No conserved phenylalanine or tryptophan is present at the end of the CDR3, so a read error is the likely explanation. The chain employs TRBV4-3 and TRBJ2-1, with unresolved D. Germline CDR1 reads LGHNA; CDR2 reads YSLEER. V was clipped by 4 bases and J by 2 bases, with 12 bases between them. The CDR3 contains 15 residues. In nucleotides, the CDR3 is TGCGCCAGCAGCCGATCAGGATTTGCCTACAATGAGCAGTTCTCC. Protein product: CASSRSGFAYNEQFS.

The chain joins TRBV30 to TRBJ1-4; 7 nucleotides line up with TRBD1. This CDR3 contains 14 residues. V trimming: 3 bases; J trimming: 7 bases; junction bases outside the gene matches: 8. CDR1 is GTSNPN, CDR2 SVGIG, per germline (reference sequence). The DNA for the CDR3 is TGTGCCTGGAGGCAGGACAGGAGGCTTGAAAAACTGTTTTTT. This gives the protein CAWRQDRRLEKLFF.

J is TRBJ2-3 and V is TRBV7-2, with a possible D match to TRBD2 (7 bases). This CDR3 region has 15 residues. Trimming left V 2 bases short and J 4 bases short, with 13 bases between. The V gene's germline CDR1 is SGHTA and CDR2 FQGNSA. The chain's CDR3 is CASSLRGAGADTQYF. The CDR3 DNA reads TGTGCCAGCAGCTTACGGGGGGCCGGAGCAGATACGCAGTATTTT. Full variable domain (rest looked up from reference TRBV7-2 and TRBJ2-3): GAGVSQSPSNKVTEKGKDVELRCDPISGHTALYWYRQSLGQGLEFLIYFQGNSAPDKSGLPSDRFSAERTGGSVSTLTIQRTQQEDSAVYLCASSLRGAGADTQYFGPGTRLTVL.

This clonotype was found a few times. The chain is built from TRBV6-6 and TRBJ2-7, with 8 bases aligning to TRBD2. Per germline, CDR1 MNHNY and CDR2 SVGAGI (reference sequence). V gave up 8 bases and J gave up 0 bases; unmatched junction bases: 3. The CDR3 extends over 13 amino acids. CDR3 sequence: CASGAGVSYEQYF. Here the CDR3 DNA reads TGTGCCAGCGGAGCGGGGGTCTCCTACGAGCAGTACTTC.

In its sample, this clonotype was seen many times. The J gene is TRBJ2-7, the V gene TRBV7-2; 7 bases align to TRBD2. The CDR3 is 16 amino acids. The junction had 13 bases not matched to a gene; V was cut back by 4 bases and J by 4 bases. Per germline, CDR1 SGHTA and CDR2 FQGNSA. In DNA form, the CDR3 reads TGTGCCAGCAGCTCCTCCCGACTAGCTAAGGGATACGAGCAGTACTTC. This sequence encodes CASSSSRLAKGYEQYF.